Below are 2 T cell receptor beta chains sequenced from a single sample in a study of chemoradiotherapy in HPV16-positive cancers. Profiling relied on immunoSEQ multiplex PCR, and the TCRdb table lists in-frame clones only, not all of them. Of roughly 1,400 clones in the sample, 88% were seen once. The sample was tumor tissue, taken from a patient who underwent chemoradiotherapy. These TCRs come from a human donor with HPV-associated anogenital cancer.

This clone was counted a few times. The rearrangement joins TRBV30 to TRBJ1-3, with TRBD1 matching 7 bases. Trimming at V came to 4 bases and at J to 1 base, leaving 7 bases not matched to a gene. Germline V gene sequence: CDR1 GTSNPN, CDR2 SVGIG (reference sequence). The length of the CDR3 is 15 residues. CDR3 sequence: CAWKGADLSGNTIYF. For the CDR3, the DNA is TGTGCCTGGAAGGGGGCGGACTTATCTGGAAACACCATATATTTT.

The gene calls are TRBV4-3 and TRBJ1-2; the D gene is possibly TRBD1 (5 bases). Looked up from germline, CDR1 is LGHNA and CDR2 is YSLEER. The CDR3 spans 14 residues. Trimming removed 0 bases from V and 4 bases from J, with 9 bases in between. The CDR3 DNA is TGCGCCAGCAGCCAAGATGGCCAGGGCTATGGCTACACCTTC. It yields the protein CASSQDGQGYGYTF.